These 6 T cell receptor beta chains originate from one sample sequenced in a study of T cells in localized non-small cell lung cancer. Clones were read by immunoSEQ multiplex PCR, and TCRdb kept only the in-frame ones, dropping some. The table includes around 23,000 clones, around nine tenths detected once. The source was peripheral blood, collected before any cancer treatment. These receptors came from a woman aged 40-70 years with stage I lung adenocarcinoma.

This clone showed up just once. J is TRBJ1-5 and V is TRBV7-9, with 7 bases fitting TRBD1. The V segment lost 4 bases and the J segment 5 bases; nucleotides outside the gene matches: 8. The CDR3 runs to 15 residues. Germline V lookup: CDR1 SEHNR, CDR2 FQNEAQ (reference sequence). The CDR3 DNA reads as TGTGCCAGCAGCTCTACAGGGGCTGGATATCAGCCCCAGCATTTT. The encoded protein is CASSSTGAGYQPQHF.

V is TRBV30 and J is TRBJ1-2; unclear D gene. Looked up from germline, CDR1 is GTSNPN and CDR2 is SVGIG (reference sequence). V dropped 5 bases and J dropped 3 bases, with 16 bases sitting between them. The CDR3 is 14 residues long. The CDR3 is CAWEQIPRDYGYTF. CDR3 DNA sequence: TGTGCCTGGGAACAGATCCCGAGGGACTATGGCTACACCTTC. The variable domain in full, completed from reference TRBV30 and TRBJ1-2, reads SQTIHQWPATLVQPVGSPLSLECTVEGTSNPNLYWYRQAAGRGLQLLFYSVGIGQISSEVPQNLSASRPQDRQFILSSKKLLLSDSGFYLCAWEQIPRDYGYTFGSGTRLTVV.

This sequence joins TRBV28 and TRBJ2-7; no definite D call. V shed 1 base and J shed 2 bases, with 9 bases lying between them. The CDR3 loop spans 14 amino acids. Germline V gene data show CDR1 as MDHEN and CDR2 as SYDVKM. The CDR3, as DNA: TGTGCCAGCAGTTTATCGGGCAGGCCCTACGAGCAGTACTTC. As protein: CASSLSGRPYEQYF.

CDR3 DNA sequence: TGTGCCAGCAGCTTAGAATACGAGACCCAGTACTTC. Its translation: CASSLEYETQYF. The chain recombines TRBV7-2 with TRBJ2-5; no definite D call. The V gene's germline CDR1 is SGHTA and CDR2 FQGNSA. Trimming pared 1 base from V and 5 bases from J, leaving 5 bases between. The CDR3 covers 12 residues.

In DNA, the CDR3 is TGTGCCAGCTCACCACGAAACTACGAGCAGTACTTC. It specifies CASSPRNYEQYF. The rearrangement links TRBV18 to TRBJ2-7; D remains ambiguous. Trimming removed 1 base at V and 3 bases at J, with 4 bases between. This CDR3 contains 12 residues. Germline V gives CDR1 KGHSH, CDR2 LQKENI.

V gene TRBV6-5 combines with J gene TRBJ1-2; 8 bases fit TRBD1. V shed 2 bases, J shed 2 bases, and the junction held 7 bases outside the gene matches. CDR1 is MNHEY and CDR2 is SVGAGI in the germline V gene. The CDR3 has 16 amino acids. The CDR3 DNA reads as TGTGCCAGCAGTTACCCCCTCAGGGGGCTGAACTATGGCTACACCTTC. As protein: CASSYPLRGLNYGYTF.